This T cell receptor beta chain is drawn from a study of T cell responses to AZD1222 COVID-19 vaccine. Study-wide results and caveats: Possibly, clonal diversity was underestimated; donors were largely white British and included more females. There were vaccine-associated CD4 TCRs across spike, dominant at 160-218 and 743-854. The number of AZD1222 recipients seropositive at baseline was only five or six.

J gave up 4 bases and V 6 bases, and 9 bases lay outside the gene matches. The CDR3 has 14 amino acids. Germline V gives CDR1 SEHNR, CDR2 FQNEAQ (reference sequence). Assay used: immunoSEQ multiplex PCR; TCRdb lists only in-frame clones, some missing. This repertoire shows approximately 150,000 clones, about 90% found once; its top ten account for roughly 1.7%. Comments on this clone: No antigen is known for it.

The sample consisted of peripheral blood, taken 28 days after the second AZD1222 dose. The chain links TRBV7-9 to TRBJ2-7; 7 nucleotides line up with TRBD2. The receptor comes from an adult who received the AZD1222 COVID-19 vaccine. CDR3 amino acids: CASSPEGGRYEQYF. DNA of the CDR3: TGTGCCAGCAGTCCCGAGGGAGGGAGGTACGAGCAGTACTTC.